This TCR beta chain emerged from a study of blood T cell repertoires in COVID-19. The CDR3 runs to 14 residues. Assay used: immunoSEQ multiplex PCR; TCRdb lists only in-frame clones, some missing. This table has around 700,000 clones, about 87% appearing once. This chain links TRBV21-1 with TRBJ2-1; TRBD1, the table's D call, lacks a check against the DNA. TRBV21-1 is a documented pseudogene. This TCR came from a woman under 30 with acute or convalescent COVID-19. Sequenced: peripheral blood. The CDR3 sequence: CASSKALATNEQFF. CDR3 nucleotides: TGTGCCAGCAGCAAAGCTTTGGCAACCAATGAGCAGTTCTTC.